This T cell receptor (beta chain) was observed in a study of identical twins. Study-wide points: Surplus twin overlap in beta out-of-frame sequences was less pronounced. Abundant beta clonotypes from cord blood bore fewer insertions; memory repertoires lacked this pattern.

With template switching, a universal primer site was added, and the cDNA carried unique molecular identifiers. Using its own MiXCR run on the 5' RACE reads, TCRdb lists one record per CDR3 protein. Of roughly 350,000 distinct CDR3 sequences in the sample, approximately 9.1% were seen once. In this sample, this clonotype turned up many times. Its cognate antigen is unknown. Trimming cost V 2 bases and J 6 bases, with 9 bases left between them. This CDR3 is 12 amino acids long. Germline V lookup: CDR1 SGHKS, CDR2 YYEKEE (reference sequence). What was sequenced was naive T cells sorted from blood. The chain links TRBV5-5 to TRBJ2-7; D is possibly TRBD1 or TRBD2 (5 bases each). The source is a woman aged 45-60 years in good health. The CDR3 DNA reads TGTGCCAGCAGCTTTTCCGGGACCGAGCAGTACTTC. Its protein product is CASSFSGTEQYF.